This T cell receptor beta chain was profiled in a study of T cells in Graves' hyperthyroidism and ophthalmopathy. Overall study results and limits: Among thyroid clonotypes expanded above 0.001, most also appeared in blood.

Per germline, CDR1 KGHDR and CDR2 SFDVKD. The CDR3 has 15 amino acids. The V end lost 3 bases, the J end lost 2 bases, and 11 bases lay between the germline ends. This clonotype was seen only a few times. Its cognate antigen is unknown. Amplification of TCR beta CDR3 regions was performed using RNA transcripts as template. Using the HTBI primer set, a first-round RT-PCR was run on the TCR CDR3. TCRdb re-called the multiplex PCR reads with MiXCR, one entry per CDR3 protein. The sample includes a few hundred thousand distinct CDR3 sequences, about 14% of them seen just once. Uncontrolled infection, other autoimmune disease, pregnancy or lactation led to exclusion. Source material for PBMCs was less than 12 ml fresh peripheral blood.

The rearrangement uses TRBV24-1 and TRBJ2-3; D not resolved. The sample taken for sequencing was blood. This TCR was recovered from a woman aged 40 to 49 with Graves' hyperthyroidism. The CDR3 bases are TGTGCCACCAGTGATGGCCAGACCTACACAGATACGCAGTATTTT. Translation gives CATSDGQTYTDTQYF.